The 14 T cell receptor beta chains below all came from one sample that was sequenced in a study of blood T cell repertoires in COVID-19. This table comes from immunoSEQ multiplex PCR, and its TCRdb copy is limited to in-frame clones, with some not included. The sample lists 200,000 to 250,000 clones; more than 80% were seen once. Sample: PBMCs or T cells enriched from blood (not recorded which). Receptors were obtained from a man in his forties who had recovered from COVID-19.

This clone was seen only a few times. This sequence joins TRBV21-1 and TRBJ1-1. TRBV21-1 is listed as a pseudogene. The CDR3 spans 16 residues. The CDR3 nucleotides read TGTGCCAGCAGCCCTAGGAGGGGAAGTTGGGGCACTGAAGCTTTCTTT. Translated, it gives CASSPRRGSWGTEAFF.

This chain joins TRBV15 and TRBJ2-2, with 10 nucleotides matching TRBD2. Germline CDR1 is LNHNV and CDR2 is YYDKDF (reference sequence). V dropped 1 base and J dropped 1; count of bases not matched to a gene: 3. The CDR3 is 17 amino acids. In DNA form, the CDR3 reads TGTGCCACCAGCAGAGGGAAGCGGGGGGGGAACACCGGGGAGCTGTTTTTT. Its protein product is CATSRGKRGGNTGELFF. Supplemented by reference TRBV15 and TRBJ2-2, the full variable domain reads DAMVIQNPRYQVTQFGKPVTLSCSQTLNHNVMYWYQQKSSQAPKLLFHYYDKDFNNEADTPDNFQSRRPNTSFCFLDIRSPGLGDTAMYLCATSRGKRGGNTGELFFGEGSRLTVL.

This clone appeared a few times. The chain employs TRBV5-1 and TRBJ2-7; TRBD2 is a possible D gene (6 bases). The V gene's germline CDR1 is SGHRS and CDR2 YFSETQ. Trimming cost V 0 bases and J 4 bases, with 14 bases left between them. The CDR3 extends over 15 amino acids. CDR3 sequence reads: CASSLEAGSNYEQYF. In DNA, the CDR3 is TGCGCCAGCAGCTTGGAAGCCGGGAGTAATTACGAGCAGTACTTC. The full variable domain, completed using reference TRBV5-1 and TRBJ2-7, is KAGVTQTPRYLIKTRGQQVTLSCSPISGHRSVSWYQQTPGQGLQFLFEYFSETQRNKGNFPGRFSGRQFSNSRSEMNVSTLELGDSALYLCASSLEAGSNYEQYFGPGTRLTVT.

In DNA, the CDR3 is TGTGCCAGCAGCCCCCGACTAGCTCTACCCTACGAGCAGTACTTC. It is translated as CASSPRLALPYEQYF. The rearrangement links TRBV6-5 to TRBJ2-7; 7 bases fit TRBD2. The CDR3 has 15 amino acids. CDR1 is MNHEY and CDR2 is SVGAGI in the germline V gene. The ends lost 6 bases at V and 2 bases at J; junction bases unmatched: 10.

The chain has TRBV11-3 and TRBJ2-3; tentative D call: TRBD1 (6 bases). V lost 5 bases and J 3 bases, leaving 9 bases between the germline ends. The V gene's germline CDR1 is SGHNT and CDR2 YENEEA. The CDR3 runs to 13 residues. This chain's CDR3 is CASSLQGTDTQYF. CDR3 in DNA: TGTGCCAGCAGCCTACAGGGTACAGATACGCAGTATTTT.

This clone was picked up one time. This chain links TRBV18 with TRBJ2-5, with TRBD2 as a possible D gene (6 bases). Germline lookup yields CDR1 KGHSH and CDR2 LQKENI. The CDR3 totals 16 residues. Trimming removed 3 bases from V and 3 bases from J, with 17 bases in between. CDR3 in amino acids: CASSPNGGDVKETQYF. DNA for the CDR3: TGTGCCAGCTCACCGAATGGAGGGGACGTCAAAGAGACCCAGTACTTC.

The genes are TRBV7-9 and TRBJ1-5, with 7 bases matching TRBD1. The CDR3 has 16 residues. CDR1 SEHNR and CDR2 FQNEAQ come from the germline V gene (reference sequence). V dropped 4 bases and J dropped 3; count of bases not matched to a gene: 9. The CDR3 protein is CASSSWDSGTNQPQHF. The DNA for the CDR3 is TGTGCCAGCAGCTCCTGGGACAGCGGAACCAATCAGCCCCAGCATTTT.

The CDR3 nucleotides read TGTGCCAGCTCACGGGACAGGGGAAGAATGAACACTGAAGCTTTCTTT. It translates to CASSRDRGRMNTEAFF. V and J are TRBV18 and TRBJ1-1, with TRBD1 matching over 10 bases. The CDR3 has 16 residues. V was clipped by 4 bases and J by 0 bases; unmatched bases: 5. Germline CDR1 reads KGHSH; CDR2 reads LQKENI. Combining the CDR3 with reference TRBV18 and TRBJ1-1 gives the whole variable domain NAGVMQNPRHLVRRRGQEARLRCSPMKGHSHVYWYRQLPEEGLKFMVYLQKENIIDESGMPKERFSAEFPKEGPSILRIQQVVRGDSAAYFCASSRDRGRMNTEAFFGQGTRLTVV.

A few counts support this clone. V usage is TRBV3-1 (or the pseudogene TRBV3-2) and J usage is TRBJ2-5, with 13 bases identical to TRBD2. Germline CDR1 is LGHDT and CDR2 is YNNKEL (reference sequence). V trimming: 2 bases; J trimming: 6 bases; junction bases outside the gene matches: 6. The CDR3 extends over 16 amino acids. In nucleotides, the CDR3 is TGTGCCAGCAGCCAAAGGACTAGCGGGGGAAAGAAGACCCAGTACTTC. Translation: CASSQRTSGGKKTQYF.

The chain employs TRBV18 and TRBJ2-1, with D possibly matching TRBD2 (6 bases). The germline gives CDR1 KGHSH, CDR2 LQKENI. V was pared by 6 bases and J by 11 bases, with 17 bases between. This CDR3 is built from 13 residues. The CDR3: CASSARDSPKQFF. The CDR3, as DNA: TGTGCCAGCTCCGCTCGGGACTCTCCTAAGCAGTTCTTC.

V usage is TRBV5-1 and J usage is TRBJ2-2, with D possibly matching TRBD1 (5 bases). The germline V gene encodes CDR1 SGHRS and CDR2 YFSETQ. Trimming shortened V by 0 bases and J by 7 bases, and 16 bases separated the two germline ends. This CDR3 spans 16 amino acids. CDR3 in amino acids: CASSLAWQGYGGELFF. CDR3 coding DNA: TGCGCCAGCAGCTTGGCGTGGCAGGGTTACGGCGGGGAGCTGTTTTTT.

V and J are TRBV24-1 and TRBJ1-5, with 8 bases fitting TRBD1. With 4 bases clipped from V and 1 base from J, the junction kept 5 bases outside the gene matches. Germline V gives CDR1 KGHDR, CDR2 SFDVKD. This CDR3 has 16 amino acids. CDR3 loop: CATSEGQGGSNQPQHF. CDR3 nucleotides: TGTGCCACCAGTGAAGGACAGGGTGGAAGCAATCAGCCCCAGCATTTT.

The rearrangement links TRBV30 to TRBJ1-2; no clear D. Germline CDR1 GTSNPN, CDR2 SVGIG (reference sequence). This CDR3 contains 15 residues. V lost 4 bases to trimming and J lost 4 bases, with 19 bases between them. CDR3 nucleotide sequence: TGTGCCTGGACTTCGGGGAGTGTCCTGACCTATGGCTACACCTTC. This sequence encodes CAWTSGSVLTYGYTF.

CDR3 sequence: CASSERGGQGFEKLFF. The CDR3 nucleotides are TGTGCCAGCAGCGAACGTGGGGGACAGGGATTTGAAAAACTGTTTTTT. The chain carries TRBV9 and TRBJ1-4, with 9 bases matching TRBD1. Per germline, CDR1 SGDLS and CDR2 YYNGEE. This CDR3 is 16 amino acids long. With V trimmed by 3 bases and J by 7 bases, 10 bases remained unmatched. The full variable domain, with the rest looked up from reference TRBV9 and TRBJ1-4, is DSGVTQTPKHLITATGQRVTLRCSPRSGDLSVYWYQQSLDQGLQFLIQYYNGEERAKGNILERFSAQQFPDLHSELNLSSLELGDSALYFCASSERGGQGFEKLFFGSGTQLSVL.